This TCR beta chain was recovered during a study of shared clonotypes between healthy human individuals. The V gene lost 0 bases and the J gene lost 2 bases, with 7 bases spanning the gap. The CDR3 contains 14 residues. Per germline, CDR1 SGHDT and CDR2 YYEEEE. TCRdb keeps only in-frame clones here, not all; method: immunoSEQ multiplex PCR. The sample carries about 2.4 million clones, over 85% recorded once. The J gene is TRBJ2-3, the V gene TRBV5-6, with D possibly being TRBD2 (6 bases). Material for sequencing was naive CD4+ T cells from PBMCs. The sample's subset: CD45RA+ positively selected. The receptor was derived from a man in his late teens or twenties in good health. Some clones in this sample may be carry-over from other donors' samples. CDR3 loop: CASSLVAATDTQYF. Here the CDR3 DNA reads TGTGCCAGCAGCTTGGTAGCGGCCACAGATACGCAGTATTTT.